The source of this T cell receptor (beta chain) is a study of blood T cell repertoires in COVID-19. Across the study: Both acute and convalescent COVID-19 samples were obtained from the United States, Italy and Spain. PBMCs, B-cell-depleted T cells, or T cells provided the cDNA or gDNA that made up the material.

Authors' data handling: For nucleated cells, counts were estimated from reference gene primer amplification. TCRdb's copy holds only in-frame clones and misses some; the assay was immunoSEQ multiplex PCR. V, J and clone size were drawn from that table, and D and trimming were deduced from the DNA. The data show fewer than 90,000 clones, 85% to 90% seen once. The CDR3 contains 18 residues. The J segment lost 7 bases and the V segment lost 0 bases, leaving 14 bases of the junction unmatched. Germline-derived CDR1 and CDR2 are SGHDT and YYEEEE. The chain combines TRBV5-6 with TRBJ2-3; 10 bases are a match to TRBD2. The sequenced sample consisted of peripheral blood. The source of this sequence is a woman aged 80 or over with active or convalescent COVID-19. CDR3: CASSLVGEREGRSYTQYF. In DNA, the CDR3 is TGTGCCAGCAGCTTGGTCGGCGAGCGGGAGGGCCGTTCATATACGCAGTATTTT.